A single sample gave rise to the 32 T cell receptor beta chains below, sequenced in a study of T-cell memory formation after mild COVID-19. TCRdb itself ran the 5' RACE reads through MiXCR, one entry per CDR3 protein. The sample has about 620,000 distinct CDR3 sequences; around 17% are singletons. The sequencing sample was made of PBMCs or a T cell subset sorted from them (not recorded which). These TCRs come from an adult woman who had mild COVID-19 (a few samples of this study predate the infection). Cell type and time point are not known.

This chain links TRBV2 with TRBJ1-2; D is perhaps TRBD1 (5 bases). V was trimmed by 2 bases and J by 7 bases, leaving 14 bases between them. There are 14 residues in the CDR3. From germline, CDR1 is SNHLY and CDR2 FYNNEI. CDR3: CASSERQGGSGYTF. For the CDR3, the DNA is TGTGCCAGCAGTGAACGGCAGGGAGGCTCTGGCTACACCTTC.

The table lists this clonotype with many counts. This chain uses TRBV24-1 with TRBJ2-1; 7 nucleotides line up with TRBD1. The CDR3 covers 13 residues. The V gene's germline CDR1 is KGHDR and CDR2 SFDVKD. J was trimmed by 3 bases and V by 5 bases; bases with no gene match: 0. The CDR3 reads CATSGTGYNEQFF. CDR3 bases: TGTGCCACCAGTGGGACAGGCTACAATGAGCAGTTCTTC.

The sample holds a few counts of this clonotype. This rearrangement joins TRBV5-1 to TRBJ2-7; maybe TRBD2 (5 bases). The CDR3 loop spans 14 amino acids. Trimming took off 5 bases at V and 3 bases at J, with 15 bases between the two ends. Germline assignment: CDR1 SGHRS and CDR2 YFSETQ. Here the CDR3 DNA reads TGCGCCAGCAGTCAGAGCTTCCGGGACTACGAGCAGTACTTC. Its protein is CASSQSFRDYEQYF.

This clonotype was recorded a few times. For the CDR3, the DNA is TGTGCCAGTACAGCGGATTACAATGAGCAGTTCTTC. This sequence encodes CASTADYNEQFF. The gene calls are TRBV19 and TRBJ2-1; TRBD2 is a possible D gene (5 bases). The CDR3 totals 12 residues. V lost 7 bases, J lost 4 bases, and 8 bases lay in between. Germline V gives CDR1 LNHDA, CDR2 SQIVND (reference sequence). Filled out from reference TRBV19 and TRBJ2-1, the complete variable domain reads DGGITQSPKYLFRKEGQNVTLSCEQNLNHDAMYWYRQDPGQGLRLIYYSQIVNDFQKGDIAEGYSVSREKKESFPLTVTSAQKNPTAFYLCASTADYNEQFFGPGTRLTVL.

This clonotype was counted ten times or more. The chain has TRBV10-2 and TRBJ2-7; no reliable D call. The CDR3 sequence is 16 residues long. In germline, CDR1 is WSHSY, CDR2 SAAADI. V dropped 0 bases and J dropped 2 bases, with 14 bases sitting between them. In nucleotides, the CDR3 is TGCGCCAGCAGTGAGTCGACTTCTTTTTCGACCTACGAGCAGTACTTC. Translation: CASSESTSFSTYEQYF.

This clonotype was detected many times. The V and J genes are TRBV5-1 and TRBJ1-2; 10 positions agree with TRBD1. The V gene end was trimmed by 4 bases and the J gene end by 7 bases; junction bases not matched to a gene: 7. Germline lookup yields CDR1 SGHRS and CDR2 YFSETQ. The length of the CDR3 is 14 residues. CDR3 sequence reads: CASSLGTGAFGYTF. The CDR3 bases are TGCGCCAGCAGCCTTGGGACAGGGGCGTTTGGCTACACCTTC.

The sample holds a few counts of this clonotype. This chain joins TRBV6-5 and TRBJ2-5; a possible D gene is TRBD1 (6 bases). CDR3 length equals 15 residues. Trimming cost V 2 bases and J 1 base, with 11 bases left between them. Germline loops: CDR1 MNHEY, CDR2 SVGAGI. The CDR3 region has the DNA TGTGCCAGCAGTTACACAGGGTTTTCCCAAGAGACCCAGTACTTC. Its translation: CASSYTGFSQETQYF.

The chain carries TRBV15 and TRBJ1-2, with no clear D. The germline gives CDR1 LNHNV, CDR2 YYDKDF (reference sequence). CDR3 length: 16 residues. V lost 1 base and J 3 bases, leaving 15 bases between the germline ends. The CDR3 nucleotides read TGTGCCACCAGCAGAGGCGGGAAGGGAGCGGACTATGGCTACACCTTC. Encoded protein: CATSRGGKGADYGYTF. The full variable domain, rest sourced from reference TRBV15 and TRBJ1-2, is DAMVIQNPRYQVTQFGKPVTLSCSQTLNHNVMYWYQQKSSQAPKLLFHYYDKDFNNEADTPDNFQSRRPNTSFCFLDIRSPGLGDTAMYLCATSRGGKGADYGYTFGSGTRLTVV.

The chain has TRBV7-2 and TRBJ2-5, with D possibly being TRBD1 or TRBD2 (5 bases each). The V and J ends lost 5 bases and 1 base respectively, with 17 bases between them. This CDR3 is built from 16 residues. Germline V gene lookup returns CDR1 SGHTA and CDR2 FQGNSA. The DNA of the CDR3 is TGTGCCAGCAGCCGGGGCCTTCTTTCCCCCCAAGAGACCCAGTACTTC. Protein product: CASSRGLLSPQETQYF.

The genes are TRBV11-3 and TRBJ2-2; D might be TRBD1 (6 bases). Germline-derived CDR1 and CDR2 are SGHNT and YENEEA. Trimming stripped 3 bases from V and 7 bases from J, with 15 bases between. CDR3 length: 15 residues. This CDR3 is CASSFGTGRSGELFF. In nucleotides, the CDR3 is TGTGCCAGCAGCTTTGGAACAGGGCGAAGCGGGGAGCTGTTTTTT.

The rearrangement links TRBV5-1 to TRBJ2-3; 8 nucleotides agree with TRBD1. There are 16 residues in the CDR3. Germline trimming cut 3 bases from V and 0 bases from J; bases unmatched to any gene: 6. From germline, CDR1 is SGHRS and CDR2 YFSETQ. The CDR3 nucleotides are TGCGCCAGCAGCTCCCCCCAGGGGGCTAGCACAGATACGCAGTATTTT. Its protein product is CASSSPQGASTDTQYF.

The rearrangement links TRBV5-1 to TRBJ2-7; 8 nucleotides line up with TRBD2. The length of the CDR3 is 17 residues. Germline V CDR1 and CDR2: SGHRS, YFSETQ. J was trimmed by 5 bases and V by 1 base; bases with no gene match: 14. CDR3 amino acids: CASSLSTSGTRPHEQYF. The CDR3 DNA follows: TGCGCCAGCAGCTTGTCGACTTCCGGGACTAGGCCCCACGAGCAGTACTTC. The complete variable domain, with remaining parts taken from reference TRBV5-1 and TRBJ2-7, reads KAGVTQTPRYLIKTRGQQVTLSCSPISGHRSVSWYQQTPGQGLQFLFEYFSETQRNKGNFPGRFSGRQFSNSRSEMNVSTLELGDSALYLCASSLSTSGTRPHEQYFGPGTRLTVT.

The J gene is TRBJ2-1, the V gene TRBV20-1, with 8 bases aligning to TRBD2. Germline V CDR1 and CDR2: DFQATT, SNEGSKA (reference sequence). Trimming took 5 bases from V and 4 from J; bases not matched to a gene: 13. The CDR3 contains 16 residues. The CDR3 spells CSAPEFLAGDYNEQFF. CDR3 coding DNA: TGCAGTGCTCCCGAGTTCCTAGCGGGTGATTACAATGAGCAGTTCTTC.

CDR3 in amino acids: CASSSGPGPRGTDTQYF. CDR3 nucleotide sequence: TGTGCCAGCAGCTCCGGACCGGGACCTCGAGGCACAGATACGCAGTATTTT. V usage is TRBV7-3 and J usage is TRBJ2-3, with D possibly being TRBD1 or TRBD2 (5 bases each). The CDR3 contains 17 residues. V dropped 4 bases and J dropped 1 base, with 18 bases sitting between them. Germline V gene lookup returns CDR1 SGHTA and CDR2 FQGTGA.

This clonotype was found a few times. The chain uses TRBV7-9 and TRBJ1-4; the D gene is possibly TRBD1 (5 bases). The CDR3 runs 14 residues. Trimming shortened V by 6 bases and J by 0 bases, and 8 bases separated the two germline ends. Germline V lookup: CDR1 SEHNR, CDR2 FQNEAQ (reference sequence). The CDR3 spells CASRGLATNEKLFF. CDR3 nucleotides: TGTGCCAGCAGGGGGCTTGCAACTAATGAAAAACTGTTTTTT. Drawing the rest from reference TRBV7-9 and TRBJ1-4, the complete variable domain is DTGVSQNPRHKITKRGQNVTFRCDPISEHNRLYWYRQTLGQGPEFLTYFQNEAQLEKSRLLSDRFSAERPKGSFSTLEIQRTEQGDSAMYLCASRGLATNEKLFFGSGTQLSVL.

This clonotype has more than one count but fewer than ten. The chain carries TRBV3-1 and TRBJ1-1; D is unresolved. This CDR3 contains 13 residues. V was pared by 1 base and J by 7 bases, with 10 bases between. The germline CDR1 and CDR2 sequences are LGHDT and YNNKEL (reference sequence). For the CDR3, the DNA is TGTGCCAGCAGCCAAGGCGGAGAATATGAAGCTTTCTTT. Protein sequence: CASSQGGEYEAFF.

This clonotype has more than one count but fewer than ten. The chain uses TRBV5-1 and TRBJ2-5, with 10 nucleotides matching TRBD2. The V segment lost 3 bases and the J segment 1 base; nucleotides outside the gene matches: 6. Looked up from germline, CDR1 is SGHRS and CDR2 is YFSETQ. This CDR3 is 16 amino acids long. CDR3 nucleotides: TGCGCCAGCAGCTCTGGACTAGCGGCGACCCAAGAGACCCAGTACTTC. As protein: CASSSGLAATQETQYF. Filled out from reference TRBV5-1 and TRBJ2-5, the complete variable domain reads KAGVTQTPRYLIKTRGQQVTLSCSPISGHRSVSWYQQTPGQGLQFLFEYFSETQRNKGNFPGRFSGRQFSNSRSEMNVSTLELGDSALYLCASSSGLAATQETQYFGPGTRLLVL.

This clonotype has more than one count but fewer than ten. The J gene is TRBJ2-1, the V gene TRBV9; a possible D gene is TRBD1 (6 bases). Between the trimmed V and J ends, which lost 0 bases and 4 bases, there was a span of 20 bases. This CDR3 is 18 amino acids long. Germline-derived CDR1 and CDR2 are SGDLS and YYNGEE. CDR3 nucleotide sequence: TGTGCCAGCAGCGTAGATTGGGTGCTGACAGGCCTTTACAATGAGCAGTTCTTC. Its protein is CASSVDWVLTGLYNEQFF.

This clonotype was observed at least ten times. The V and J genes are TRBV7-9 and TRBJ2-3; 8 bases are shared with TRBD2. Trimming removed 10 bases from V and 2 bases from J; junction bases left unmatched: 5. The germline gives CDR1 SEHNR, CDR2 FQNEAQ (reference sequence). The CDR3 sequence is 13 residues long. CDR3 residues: CATRAGATDTQYF. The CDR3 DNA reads TGTGCCACCAGAGCGGGGGCCACAGATACGCAGTATTTT.

CDR3 DNA: TGCAGTGCTAGAGAGAGTGGTAGGAGCTCCTATAATTCACCCCTCCACTTT. Translated: CSARESGRSSYNSPLHF. The chain uses TRBV20-1 and TRBJ1-6; D is undetermined. The CDR3 has 17 amino acids. The V and J ends lost 0 bases and 0 bases respectively, with 12 bases between them. CDR1 and CDR2 (germline): DFQATT, SNEGSKA (reference sequence).

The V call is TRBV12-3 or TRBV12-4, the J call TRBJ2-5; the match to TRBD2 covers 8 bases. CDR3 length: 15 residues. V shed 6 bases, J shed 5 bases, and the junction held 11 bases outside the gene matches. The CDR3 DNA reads TGTGCCAGCAGCGGCGAGCGGGGGTCCTGGGAGACCCAGTACTTC. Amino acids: CASSGERGSWETQYF.

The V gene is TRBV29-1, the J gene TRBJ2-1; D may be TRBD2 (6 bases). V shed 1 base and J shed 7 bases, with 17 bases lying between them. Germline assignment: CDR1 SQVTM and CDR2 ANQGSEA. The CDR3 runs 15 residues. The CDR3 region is CSVEGRSSAVNEQFF. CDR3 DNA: TGCAGCGTTGAAGGGCGGTCTAGCGCGGTTAATGAGCAGTTCTTC.

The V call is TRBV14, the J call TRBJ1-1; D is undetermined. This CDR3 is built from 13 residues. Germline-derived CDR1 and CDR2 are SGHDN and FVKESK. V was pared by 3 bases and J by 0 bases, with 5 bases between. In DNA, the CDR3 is TGTGCCAGCAGCCATCGTCTGAACACTGAAGCTTTCTTT. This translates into CASSHRLNTEAFF.

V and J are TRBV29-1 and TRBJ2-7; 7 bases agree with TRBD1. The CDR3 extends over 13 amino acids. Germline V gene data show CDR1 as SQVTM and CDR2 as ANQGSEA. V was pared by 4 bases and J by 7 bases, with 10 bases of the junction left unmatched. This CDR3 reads CSVAGQLLGEQYF. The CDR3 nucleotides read TGCAGCGTTGCGGGACAGCTCTTGGGAGAGCAGTACTTC.

CDR3 sequence (DNA): TGTGCCAGCAGTTACTCGAACCGTAATATGGGCACCATATATTTT. Translating gives CASSYSNRNMGTIYF. V usage is TRBV6-5 and J usage is TRBJ1-3; D not resolved. V was shortened by 0 bases and J by 9 bases, with 15 bases between the two germline ends. CDR1 and CDR2 (germline): MNHEY, SVGAGI. This CDR3 contains 15 residues.

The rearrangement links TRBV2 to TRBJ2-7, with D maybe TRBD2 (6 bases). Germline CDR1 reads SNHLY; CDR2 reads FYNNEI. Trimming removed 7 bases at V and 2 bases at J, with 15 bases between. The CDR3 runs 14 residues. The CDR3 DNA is TGTGCCAGCAACCGGGGCGGGGCCACCTACGAGCAGTACTTC. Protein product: CASNRGGATYEQYF.

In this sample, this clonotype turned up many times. CDR3 nucleotides: TGTGCCAGCAGCACCTGGACAGTTCCATACGAGCAGTACTTC. This sequence encodes CASSTWTVPYEQYF. The rearrangement links TRBV7-9 to TRBJ2-7; perhaps TRBD1 as D (6 bases). The ends were cut back, 5 bases at V and 4 bases at J, with 15 bases in the middle. The length of the CDR3 is 14 residues. CDR1 and CDR2 from the germline V gene are SEHNR and FQNEAQ (reference sequence).

CDR3 in DNA: TGTGCCAGCAGCTTCGGTCTACAGTTGTACTTC. Its protein is CASSFGLQLYF. The J gene is TRBJ2-7, the V gene TRBV5-6; D unclear. Trimming took 2 bases from V and 12 from J, leaving 12 bases between them. CDR3 size: 11 residues. Germline V gene sequence: CDR1 SGHDT, CDR2 YYEEEE.

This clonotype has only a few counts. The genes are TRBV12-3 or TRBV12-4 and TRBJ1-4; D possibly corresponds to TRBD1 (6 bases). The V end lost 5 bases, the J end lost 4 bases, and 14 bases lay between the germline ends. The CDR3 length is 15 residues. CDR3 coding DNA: TGTGCCAGCAGTGGCCAGGGGATGGTTAATGAAAAACTGTTTTTT. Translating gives CASSGQGMVNEKLFF.

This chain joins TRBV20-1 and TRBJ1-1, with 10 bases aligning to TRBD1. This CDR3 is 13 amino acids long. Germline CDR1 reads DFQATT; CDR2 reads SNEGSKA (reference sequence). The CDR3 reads CRTGQGRNTEAFF. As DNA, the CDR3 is TGCAGAACGGGACAGGGGCGGAACACTGAAGCTTTCTTT.

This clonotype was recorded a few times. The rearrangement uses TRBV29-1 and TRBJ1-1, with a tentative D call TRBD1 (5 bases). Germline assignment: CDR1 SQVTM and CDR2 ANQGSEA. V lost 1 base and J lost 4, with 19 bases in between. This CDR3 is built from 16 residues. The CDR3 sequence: CSVEGGQGGSGTEAFF. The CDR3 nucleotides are TGCAGCGTTGAAGGTGGCCAGGGCGGGAGCGGCACTGAAGCTTTCTTT.

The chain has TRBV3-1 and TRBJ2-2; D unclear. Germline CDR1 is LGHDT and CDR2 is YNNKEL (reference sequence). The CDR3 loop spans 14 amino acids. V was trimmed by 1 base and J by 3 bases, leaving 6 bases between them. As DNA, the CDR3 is TGTGCCAGCAGCCAAGTCGGCCACACCGGGGAGCTGTTTTTT. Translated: CASSQVGHTGELFF.